This T cell receptor (beta chain) is from a study of blood T cell repertoires in COVID-19. This CDR3 comprises 14 residues. Trimming pared 0 bases from V and 0 bases from J, leaving 7 bases between. The V gene's germline CDR1 is SGHRS and CDR2 YFSETQ. Original data processing: Quantification of nucleated cells was approximated via reference gene primer amplification. Libraries were prepared by immunoSEQ multiplex PCR; TCRdb keeps only in-frame clonotypes and omits some of them. Clone size and the V and J calls come from that table; the DNA yielded D and trimming. The sample carries some 210,000 clones, around 80% recorded once.

Sample: PBMCs or T cells enriched from blood (not recorded which). V and J are TRBV5-1 and TRBJ2-7; TRBD1 is a possible D gene (5 bases). This receptor was obtained from a young man with acute COVID-19. CDR3 coding DNA: TGCGCCAGCAGCTTGGATGACAGCTCCTACGAGCAGTACTTC. Translated, it gives CASSLDDSSYEQYF.